Sequencing of this T cell receptor beta chain was carried out in a study of T cell responses to AZD1222 COVID-19 vaccine. Regarding the study as a whole: Following two doses of AZD1222, Spike-specific TCR breadth and depth rose. The sample set comprised mostly white British donors with more females, and clonal diversity was possibly underestimated.

Turning to this clone: Its antigen is undetermined.

Sequencing was performed with immunoSEQ multiplex PCR; in TCRdb, only in-frame clones are kept and a portion is missing. The data hold roughly 110,000 clones, with 85% to 90% observed a single time. The CDR3 is made up of 14 amino acids. With V trimmed by 6 bases and J by 7 bases, 10 bases remained unmatched. Germline CDR1 SQVTM, CDR2 ANQGSEA. This chain connects TRBV29-1 to TRBJ2-1; 9 bases line up with TRBD2. This TCR was sampled from an adult in good health. Sequencing used peripheral blood, obtained on day 0 of AZD1222 vaccination. The CDR3, as DNA: TGCAGCGTGAGGGGCGGGAGGGCCGGTAATGAGCAGTTCTTC. It is translated as CSVRGGRAGNEQFF.